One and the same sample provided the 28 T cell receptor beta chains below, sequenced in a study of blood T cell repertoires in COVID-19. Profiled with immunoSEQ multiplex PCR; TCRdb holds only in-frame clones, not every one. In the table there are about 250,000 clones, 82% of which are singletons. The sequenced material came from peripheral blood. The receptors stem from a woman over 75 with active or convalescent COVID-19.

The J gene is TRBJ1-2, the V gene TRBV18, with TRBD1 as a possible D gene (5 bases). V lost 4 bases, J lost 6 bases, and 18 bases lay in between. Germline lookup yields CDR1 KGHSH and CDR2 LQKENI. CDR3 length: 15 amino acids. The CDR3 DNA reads TGTGCCAGCTCACTGAAACAGGCACAGACACATGGCTACACCTTC. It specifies CASSLKQAQTHGYTF.

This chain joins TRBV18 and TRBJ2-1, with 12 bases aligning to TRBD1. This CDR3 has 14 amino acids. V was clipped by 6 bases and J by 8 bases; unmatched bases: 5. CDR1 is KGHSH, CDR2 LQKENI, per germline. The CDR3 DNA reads TGTGCCAGCTCGCCGGGACAGGGGGCCTATGAGCAGTTCTTC. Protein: CASSPGQGAYEQFF.

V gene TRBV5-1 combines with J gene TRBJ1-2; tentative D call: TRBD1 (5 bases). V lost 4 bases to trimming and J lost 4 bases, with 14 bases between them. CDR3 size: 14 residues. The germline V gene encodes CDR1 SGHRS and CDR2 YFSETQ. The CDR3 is CASSPETVTYGYTF. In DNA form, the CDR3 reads TGCGCCAGCAGCCCGGAGACAGTAACCTATGGCTACACCTTC.

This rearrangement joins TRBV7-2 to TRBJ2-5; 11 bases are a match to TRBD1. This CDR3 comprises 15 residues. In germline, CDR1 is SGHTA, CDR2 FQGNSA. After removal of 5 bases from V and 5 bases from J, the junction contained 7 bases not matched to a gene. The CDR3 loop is CASSRGQGAWETQYF. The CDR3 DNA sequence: TGTGCCAGCAGCCGTGGACAGGGGGCATGGGAGACCCAGTACTTC.

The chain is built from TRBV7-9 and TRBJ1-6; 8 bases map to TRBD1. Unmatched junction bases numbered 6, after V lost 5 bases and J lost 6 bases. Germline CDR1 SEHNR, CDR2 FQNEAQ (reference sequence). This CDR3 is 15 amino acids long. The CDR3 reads CASSPRTGSNSPLHF. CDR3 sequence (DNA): TGTGCCAGCAGCCCCCGGACAGGGAGTAATTCACCCCTCCACTTT.

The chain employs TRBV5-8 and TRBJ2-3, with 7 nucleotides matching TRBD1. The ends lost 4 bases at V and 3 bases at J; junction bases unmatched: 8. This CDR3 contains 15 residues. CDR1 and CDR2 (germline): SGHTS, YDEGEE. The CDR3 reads CASSGTGAATDTQYF. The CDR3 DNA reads TGTGCCAGCAGCGGCACAGGGGCGGCTACAGATACGCAGTATTTT.

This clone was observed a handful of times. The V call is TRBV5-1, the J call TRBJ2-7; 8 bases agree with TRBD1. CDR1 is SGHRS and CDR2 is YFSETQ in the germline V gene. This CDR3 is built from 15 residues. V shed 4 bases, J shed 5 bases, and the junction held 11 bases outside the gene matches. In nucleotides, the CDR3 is TGCGCCAGCAGCCCTATCGACAGGGGCTTTAACGAGCAGTACTTC. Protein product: CASSPIDRGFNEQYF.

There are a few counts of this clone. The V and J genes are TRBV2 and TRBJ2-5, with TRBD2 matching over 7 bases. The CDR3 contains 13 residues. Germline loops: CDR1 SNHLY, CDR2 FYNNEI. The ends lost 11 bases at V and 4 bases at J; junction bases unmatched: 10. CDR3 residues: CACVPTSAETQYF. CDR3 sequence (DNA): TGTGCCTGCGTCCCTACTAGCGCAGAGACCCAGTACTTC. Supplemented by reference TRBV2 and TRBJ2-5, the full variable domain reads EPEVTQTPSHQVTQMGQEVILRCVPISNHLYFYWYRQILGQKVEFLVSFYNNEISEKSEIFDDQFSVERPDGSNFTLKIRSTKLEDSAMYFCACVPTSAETQYFGPGTRLLVL.

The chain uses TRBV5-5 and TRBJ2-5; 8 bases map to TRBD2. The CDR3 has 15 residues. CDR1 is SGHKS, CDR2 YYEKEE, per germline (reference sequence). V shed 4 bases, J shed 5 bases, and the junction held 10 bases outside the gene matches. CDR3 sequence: CASSQAGEGLETQYF. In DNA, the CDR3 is TGTGCCAGCAGCCAAGCGGGAGAAGGTTTGGAGACCCAGTACTTC.

The CDR3 loop is CATSDRQSSGANVLTF. Here the CDR3 DNA reads TGTGCCACCAGTGACCGACAGAGCTCTGGGGCCAACGTCCTGACTTTC. The chain couples TRBV24-1 to TRBJ2-6; a weak D match, TRBD1 (5 bases). Per germline, CDR1 KGHDR and CDR2 SFDVKD. This CDR3 contains 16 residues. Trimming left V 4 bases short and J 0 bases short, with 9 bases between.

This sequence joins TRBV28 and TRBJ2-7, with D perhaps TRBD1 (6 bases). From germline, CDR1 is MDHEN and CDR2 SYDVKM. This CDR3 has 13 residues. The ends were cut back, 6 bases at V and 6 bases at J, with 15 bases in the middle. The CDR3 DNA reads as TGTGCCAGCAGAAACAGGGATGGGGGCGAGCAGTACTTC. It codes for CASRNRDGGEQYF.

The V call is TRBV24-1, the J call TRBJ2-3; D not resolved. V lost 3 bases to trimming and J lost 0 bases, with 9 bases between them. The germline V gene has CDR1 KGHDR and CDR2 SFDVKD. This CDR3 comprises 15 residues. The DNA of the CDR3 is TGTGCCACCAGTGATCCCGGGTCTAGCACAGATACGCAGTATTTT. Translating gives CATSDPGSSTDTQYF.

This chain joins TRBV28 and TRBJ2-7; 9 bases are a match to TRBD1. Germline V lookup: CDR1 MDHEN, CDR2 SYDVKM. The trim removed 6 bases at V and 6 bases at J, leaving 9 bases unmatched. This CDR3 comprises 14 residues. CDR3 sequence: CASRTNRGHVEQYF. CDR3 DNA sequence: TGTGCCAGCAGAACTAACAGGGGGCATGTCGAGCAGTACTTC.

This CDR3 is CASSFGIGNHEQFF. The CDR3, as DNA: TGTGCCAGCAGCTTCGGGATCGGGAACCATGAGCAGTTCTTC. This sequence joins TRBV11-1 and TRBJ2-1, with D perhaps matching TRBD2 (5 bases). The length of the CDR3 is 14 residues. Germline-derived CDR1 and CDR2 are SGHAT and FQDESV (reference sequence). Between the trimmed V and J ends, which lost 3 bases and 8 bases, there was a span of 14 bases. Looking up the rest from reference TRBV11-1 and TRBJ2-1 gives the full variable domain: EAEVAQSPRYKITEKSQAVAFWCDPISGHATLYWYRQILGQGPELLVQFQDESVVDDSQLPKDRFSAERLKGVDSTLKIQPAELGDSAMYLCASSFGIGNHEQFFGPGTRLTVL.

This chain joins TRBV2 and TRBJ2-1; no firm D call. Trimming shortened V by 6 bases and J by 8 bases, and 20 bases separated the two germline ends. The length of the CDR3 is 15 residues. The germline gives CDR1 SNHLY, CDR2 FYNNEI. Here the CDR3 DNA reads TGTGCCAGCAGAGATACTCAAATCGGTTCGGATGAGCAGTTCTTC. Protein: CASRDTQIGSDEQFF.

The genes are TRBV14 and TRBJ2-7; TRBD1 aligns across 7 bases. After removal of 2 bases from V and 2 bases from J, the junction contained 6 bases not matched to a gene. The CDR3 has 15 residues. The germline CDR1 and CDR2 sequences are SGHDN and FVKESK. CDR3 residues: CASSQLGTGAYEQYF. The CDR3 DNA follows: TGTGCCAGCAGCCAATTGGGTACAGGGGCCTACGAGCAGTACTTC. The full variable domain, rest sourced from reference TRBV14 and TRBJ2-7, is EAGVTQFPSHSVIEKGQTVTLRCDPISGHDNLYWYRRVMGKEIKFLLHFVKESKQDESGMPNNRFLAERTGGTYSTLKVQPAELEDSGVYFCASSQLGTGAYEQYFGPGTRLTVT.

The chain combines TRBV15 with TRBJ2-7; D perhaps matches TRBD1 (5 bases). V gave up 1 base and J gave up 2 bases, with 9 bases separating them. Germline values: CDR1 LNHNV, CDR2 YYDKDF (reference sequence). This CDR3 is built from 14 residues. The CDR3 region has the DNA TGTGCCACCAGCAGAGCGTCAGGGCCCTACGAGCAGTACTTC. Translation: CATSRASGPYEQYF.

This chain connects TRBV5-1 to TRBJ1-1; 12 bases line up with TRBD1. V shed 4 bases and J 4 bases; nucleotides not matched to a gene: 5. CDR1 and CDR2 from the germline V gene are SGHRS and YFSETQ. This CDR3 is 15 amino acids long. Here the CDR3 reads CASSRGQGAGTEAFF. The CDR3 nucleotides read TGCGCCAGCAGCAGGGGACAGGGGGCAGGCACTGAAGCTTTCTTT.

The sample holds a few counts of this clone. The CDR3 nucleotides are TGTGCCAGCTCACCTCAGGAGGCGGGCAATCAGCCCCAGCATTTT. Its translation is CASSPQEAGNQPQHF. The chain combines TRBV18 with TRBJ1-5; no clear D gene. V lost 3 bases to trimming and J lost 2 bases, with 11 bases between them. Germline V gives CDR1 KGHSH, CDR2 LQKENI. CDR3 length: 15 amino acids.

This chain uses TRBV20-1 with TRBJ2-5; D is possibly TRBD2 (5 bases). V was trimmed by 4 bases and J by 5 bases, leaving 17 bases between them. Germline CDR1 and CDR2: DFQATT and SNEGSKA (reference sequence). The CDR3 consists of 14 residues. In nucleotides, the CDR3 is TGCAGTGCTAATGAAGGCGGGTTATCGGAGACCCAGTACTTC. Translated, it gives CSANEGGLSETQYF.

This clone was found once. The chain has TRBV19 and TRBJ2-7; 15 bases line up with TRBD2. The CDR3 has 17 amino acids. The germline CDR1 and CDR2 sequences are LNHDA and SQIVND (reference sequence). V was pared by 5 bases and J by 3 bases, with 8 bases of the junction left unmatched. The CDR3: CASSFRTSGRAVYEQYF. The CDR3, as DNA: TGTGCCAGTAGTTTCCGGACTAGCGGGAGGGCCGTCTACGAGCAGTACTTC.

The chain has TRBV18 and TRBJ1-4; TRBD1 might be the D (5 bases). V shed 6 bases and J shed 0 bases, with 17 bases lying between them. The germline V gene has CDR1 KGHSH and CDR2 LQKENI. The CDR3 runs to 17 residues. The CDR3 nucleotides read TGTGCCAGCTCCCTCCGGGGGGGAGAGTCAACTAATGAAAAACTGTTTTTT. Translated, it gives CASSLRGGESTNEKLFF. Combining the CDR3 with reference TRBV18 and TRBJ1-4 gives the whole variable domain NAGVMQNPRHLVRRRGQEARLRCSPMKGHSHVYWYRQLPEEGLKFMVYLQKENIIDESGMPKERFSAEFPKEGPSILRIQQVVRGDSAAYFCASSLRGGESTNEKLFFGSGTQLSVL.

DNA of the CDR3: TGTGCCAGCATCGTTTTCTATGAGCAGTTCTTC. Amino acid sequence: CASIVFYEQFF. The V gene is TRBV6-5, the J gene TRBJ2-1; no definite D call. Trimming shortened V by 7 bases and J by 8 bases, and 9 bases separated the two germline ends. From germline, CDR1 is MNHEY and CDR2 SVGAGI. The CDR3 contains 11 residues.

CDR3 in amino acids: CASSLARLGGTEAFF. CDR3 nucleotide sequence: TGCGCCAGCAGCTTGGCCCGTTTGGGGGGCACTGAAGCTTTCTTT. J is TRBJ1-1 and V is TRBV5-1; TRBD1 might be the D (5 bases). The V end lost 0 bases, the J end lost 4 bases, and 13 bases lay between the germline ends. CDR1 SGHRS and CDR2 YFSETQ come from the germline V gene. This CDR3 is 15 amino acids long.

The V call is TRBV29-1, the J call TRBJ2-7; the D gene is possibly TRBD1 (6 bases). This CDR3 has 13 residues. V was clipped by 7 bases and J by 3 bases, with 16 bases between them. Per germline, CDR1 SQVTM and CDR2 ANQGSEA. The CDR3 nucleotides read TGCAGCGCCGGCCGGGACACGGGCTACGAGCAGTACTTC. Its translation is CSAGRDTGYEQYF.

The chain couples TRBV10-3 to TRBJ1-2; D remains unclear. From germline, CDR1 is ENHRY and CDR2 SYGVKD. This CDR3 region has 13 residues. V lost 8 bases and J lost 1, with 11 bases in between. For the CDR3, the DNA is TGTGCCATCCGTTCAGGAGGTAACTATGGCTACACCTTC. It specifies CAIRSGGNYGYTF.

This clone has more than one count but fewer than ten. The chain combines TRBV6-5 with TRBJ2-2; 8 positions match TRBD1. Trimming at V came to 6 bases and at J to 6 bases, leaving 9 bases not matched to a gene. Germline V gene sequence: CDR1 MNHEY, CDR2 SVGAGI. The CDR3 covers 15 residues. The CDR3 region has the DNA TGTGCCAGCAGCCCCGGGACAGGATACCCCGGGGAGCTGTTTTTT. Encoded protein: CASSPGTGYPGELFF.

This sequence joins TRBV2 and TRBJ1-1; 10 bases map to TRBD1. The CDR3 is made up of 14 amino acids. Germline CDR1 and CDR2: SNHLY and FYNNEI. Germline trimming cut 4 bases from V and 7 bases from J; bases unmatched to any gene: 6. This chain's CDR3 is CASSGQGAFGEAFF. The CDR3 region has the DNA TGTGCCAGCAGTGGACAGGGGGCGTTTGGTGAAGCTTTCTTT.